This T cell receptor (beta chain) originates from a study of blood T cell repertoires in COVID-19. About the research overall: T cells, B-cell-depleted T cells, or PBMCs provided the cDNA or gDNA that served as material.

This CDR3 has 11 amino acids. Trimming shortened V by 2 bases and J by 8 bases, and 6 bases separated the two germline ends. Per germline, CDR1 SQVTM and CDR2 ANQGSEA. In the original analysis: By means of reference gene primer amplification, nucleated cell counts were estimated. Sequencing was performed with immunoSEQ multiplex PCR; in TCRdb, only in-frame clones are kept and a portion is missing. The V and J calls and clone size come from that table; D and trimming were worked out from the DNA. The data contain about 150,000 clones, 85% to 90% of them seen just once; the ten biggest clones take up 6% to 7%.

The chain couples TRBV29-1 to TRBJ1-4, with D unresolved. The sample was peripheral blood. The TCR originated in a man aged 80 or over with acute or convalescent COVID-19. CDR3 nucleotide sequence: TGCAGCGTTGAATGGGAGGAAAAACTGTTTTTT. It translates to CSVEWEEKLFF.